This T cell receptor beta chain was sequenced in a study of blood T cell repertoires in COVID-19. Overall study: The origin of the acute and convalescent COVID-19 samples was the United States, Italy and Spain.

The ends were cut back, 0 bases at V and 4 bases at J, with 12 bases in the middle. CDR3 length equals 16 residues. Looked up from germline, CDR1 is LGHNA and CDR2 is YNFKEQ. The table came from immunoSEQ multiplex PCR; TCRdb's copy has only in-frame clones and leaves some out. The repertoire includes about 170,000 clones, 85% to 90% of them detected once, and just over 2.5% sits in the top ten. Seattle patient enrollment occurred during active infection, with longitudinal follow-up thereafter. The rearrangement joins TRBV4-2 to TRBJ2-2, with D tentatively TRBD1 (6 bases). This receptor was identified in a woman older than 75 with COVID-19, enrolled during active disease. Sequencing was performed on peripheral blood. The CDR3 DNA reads TGTGCCAGCAGCCAAGATGTCGGCAGGGGCACCGGGGAGCTGTTTTTT. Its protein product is CASSQDVGRGTGELFF.